This T cell receptor beta chain was profiled in a study of graft-versus-host responses after intestinal transplantation (dated by TCRdb to 2020 to 2022). Regarding the research as a whole: Multivisceral, liver-intestinal, or isolated intestinal transplants were received by the recipients. After intestinal transplantation, graft-versus-host and host-versus-graft alloreactive T cell clones in the graft, circulation and bone marrow were tracked using bulk TCR-beta CDR3 sequencing. The cohort enrolled about two dozen intestinal transplant recipients, one of whom was a retransplant, and a few patients without pretransplant specimens were excluded. Alloreactive clones were identified by sequencing pre-transplant mixed lymphocyte reaction products and comparing them with unstimulated pre-transplant donor and recipient T cells. All recipients received anti-thymocyte globulin induction followed by maintenance tacrolimus and steroids for around 3 years. A peak of at least 4% donor T cells among recipient peripheral blood mononuclear cells was the definition used for donor T cell macrochimerism. Instead of going to the commercial service, samples from three later patients were sequenced in-house on an Illumina MiSeq and processed with MiXCR. The paper's findings and limits, for the study overall: In patients with donor T cell macrochimerism, the allografts had high GvH to HvG T cell clonal ratios. The conclusions were limited by the relatively low number and heterogeneity of the intestinal transplant patients. Peak levels of circulating GvH clones were associated with declines in HvG clones early after transplant. GvH clones were detected in recipient bone marrow, and some appeared earlier in ileal mucosa or blood, consistent with an intestinal mucosal origin.

The library was generated by the immunoSEQ multiplex PCR assay. For most patients, high-throughput TCR-beta CDR3 sequencing of genomic DNA was performed by Adaptive Biotechnologies. Regarding the original processing steps: TCR sequencing data were retrieved from Adaptive's ImmunoSEQ software for around 19 patients, whereas a few other patients were processed with MiXCR and VDJtools. CDR3 nucleotide sequences shared between donor and recipient were removed because their origin could not be assigned. To be classed as alloreactive, a clone needed at least 2-fold expansion over unstimulated cells and a minimum CFSE-low frequency of 0.002% (template counts) or 0.001% (read counts). Clones detected in sequenced pre-transplant spleen, lymph node, or MLR CFSE-low populations of the donor or recipient were defined as mappable. Cumulative frequency of alloreactive clones was calculated as a percentage of all sequences weighted by copy number. In TCRdb, the immuneACCESS table is reduced to in-frame sequences with V and J assigned. These tables do not hold every clone; where another copy was compared, an unresolved V gene accounts for under half, and the others remain unexplained. V and J calls and clone size are copied from that table; D and trimming were computed from the DNA. This sample gives 57,000 or so clones in total; around 91% of them show up just once. In total, the top ten clones hold 2.5% to 3% of the sample.

As concerns this clone: The specificity of this receptor is unknown. Base-call qualities are not available, and no considerably larger clone is one nucleotide away.

Via the germline V gene, CDR1 is LGHNA and CDR2 YNFKEQ. The cysteine opens and the phenylalanine closes a CDR3 of 14 amino acids. CDR3 DNA is the only sequence kept; it has 42 bases, read in frame from the first base. Trimming at the junction amounts to 5 bases on V and 7 bases on J, and the germline ends lie 15 bases apart. Blood samples were collected up to 4 times in the first month after transplant and then at least monthly when available. The V gene is TRBV4-2 and the J gene is TRBJ2-1; TRBD1 is perhaps the D gene, given 5 matching bases. The sample here was PBMCs, taken roughly 120 days after intestinal transplantation. The source of this sequence is a human patient who received an intestinal transplant, so some T cells may come from the graft donor. The encoded CDR3 is CASSETWGLNEQFF. At the DNA level, the sequence is TGTGCCAGCAGCGAAACTTGGGGCTTAAATGAGCAGTTCTTC.